The T cell receptor (beta chain) described here comes from a study of Graves' ophthalmopathy and Graves' hyperthyroidism. Study conclusions and caveats: Detection in blood was also observed for most expanded thyroid clonotypes above 0.001 frequency.

The study enrolled ophthalmopathy donors with moderate-to-severe activity, CAS ≥3, NOSPECS ≥4 and duration under 3 months. PBMCs originated in 8.5 to 10 ml of fresh peripheral blood. Trimming took off 5 bases at V and 4 bases at J, with 11 bases between the two ends. This CDR3 is built from 14 residues. Germline assignment: CDR1 SGHTA and CDR2 FQGTGA. This clonotype was observed a few times. Its cognate antigen is unknown. Amplifying from RNA transcripts, the study obtained TCR beta CDR3 regions. The first-round RT-PCR employed HTBI primers together with the Qiagen OneStep RT-PCR kit. A multiplex PCR was then performed as the second round. TCRdb redid the calling of the multiplex PCR reads with MiXCR, one entry per CDR3 protein. The table shows about 740,000 distinct CDR3 sequences, with roughly 40% occurring only once.

The source is an adult man with Graves' ophthalmopathy. Source material: peripheral blood. The J gene is TRBJ2-2, the V gene TRBV7-3; D may be TRBD1 (6 bases). The CDR3 DNA reads as TGTGCCAGCAGCCCGCAGGGGATCACCGGGGAGCTGTTTTTT. Translated: CASSPQGITGELFF.